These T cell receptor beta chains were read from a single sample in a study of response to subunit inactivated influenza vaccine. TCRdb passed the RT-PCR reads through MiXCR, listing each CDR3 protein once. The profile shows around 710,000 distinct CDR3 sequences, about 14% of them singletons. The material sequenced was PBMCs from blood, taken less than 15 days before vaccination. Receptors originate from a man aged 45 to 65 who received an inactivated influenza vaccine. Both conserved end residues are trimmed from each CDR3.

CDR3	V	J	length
ASSGIGAYEQY	TRBV25-1	TRBJ2-7	11
ASSRQRGVGGHETQY	TRBV5-6	TRBJ2-5	15
SASRGQKNIQY	TRBV20-1	TRBJ2-4	11
ASSPSPRGEQY	TRBV18	TRBJ2-7	11
SVGTGGHNEQF	TRBV29-1	TRBJ2-1	11
ASSVQGVSGYT	TRBV6-1	TRBJ1-2	11
ASSPLRGVALNTGELF	TRBV6-2/TRBV6-3	TRBJ2-2	16
ASSLGTGITSSYNEQF	TRBV19	TRBJ2-1	16
SALVALWADTQY	TRBV20-1	TRBJ2-3	12
SARERLGYT	TRBV20-1	TRBJ1-2	9
ASSVLEVHREQF	TRBV10-2	TRBJ2-1	12
ASSYGNSNQPQH	TRBV6-5	TRBJ1-5	12
ASSNGMFDEQY	TRBV12-3/TRBV12-4	TRBJ2-7	11
LQPREGQNANTGELF	TRBV1	TRBJ2-2	15
ASSSFRGGYNEQF	TRBV11-1	TRBJ2-1	13
ASSFSGGATNEQF	TRBV7-6	TRBJ2-1	13
ASSWTGQGPYEQY	TRBV5-5	TRBJ2-7	13
ASSSRPDRGGL	TRBV6-6	TRBJ2-1	11
ASSPGTAFVGYT	TRBV5-1	TRBJ1-2	12
ASSLLGQAPNEQY	TRBV28	TRBJ2-7	13
SARDAQGRETQY	TRBV20-1	TRBJ2-5	12
ASSLDEGSGGNEQF	TRBV5-1	TRBJ2-1	14
ASSYDRRGPEAF	TRBV5-6	TRBJ1-1	12
ASIAGDVQETQY	TRBV2	TRBJ2-5	12
SASVGQGATDTQY	TRBV20-1	TRBJ2-3	13
AIRTGGDEQY	TRBV10-3	TRBJ2-7	10
SARDGNLPYNSPLH	TRBV20-1	TRBJ1-6	14
SVADWTGGNEQY	TRBV29-1	TRBJ2-7	12
ASSTRQGNQPQH	TRBV6-5	TRBJ1-5	12
SAGGPTSGRASSYNEQF	TRBV20-1	TRBJ2-1	17
SARLARVTNEQF	TRBV29-1	TRBJ2-1	12
ASSQDLRGRAKRVGYT	TRBV4-3	TRBJ1-2	16
ATSPRRGVRGDEQF	TRBV24-1	TRBJ2-1	14
ASSQVGRFTDTQY	TRBV6-1	TRBJ2-3	13
ASSLATSGGTDTQY	TRBV4-2	TRBJ2-3	14
ASSALAVSSYNEQF	TRBV2	TRBJ2-1	14
SSSDTRQGVRNTEAF	TRBV7-9	TRBJ1-1	15
ASSQTGTGGREQY	TRBV4-1	TRBJ2-7	13
ASSPAGSYEQY	TRBV12-3/TRBV12-4	TRBJ2-7	11
ASSRVDTEAF	TRBV3-1	TRBJ1-1	10
ASSYGGGGTSADTQY	TRBV6-5	TRBJ2-3	15
ASSPEFSSTDTQY	TRBV18	TRBJ2-3	13
ASSTTTSDSYEQY	TRBV10-2	TRBJ2-7	13
ATSPGSTDTQY	TRBV15	TRBJ2-3	11
SASQRSSYNEQF	TRBV20-1	TRBJ2-1	12
ATRPGGSKNIQY	TRBV24-1	TRBJ2-4	12
ASSQGGVRPYNEQF	TRBV4-1	TRBJ2-1	14
ASLSAGGIYEQY	TRBV28	TRBJ2-7	12
ASTPTGLYNEQF	TRBV7-2	TRBJ2-1	12
ATSDPGQGVDPSEQF	TRBV24-1	TRBJ2-1	15